Sequencing of this T cell receptor beta chain was carried out in a study of human T cells and chemical hapten exposure (dated by TCRdb to the early 2020s). As for the study more broadly: For sensitization, 2% DPC in acetone was applied to a roughly 2 cm by roughly 2 cm area of upper inner arm skin. Patients additionally received weekly therapeutic DPC doses to the scalp throughout the approximately 24-week study period. Libraries were pooled for sequencing, and per-sample TCR yields varied mainly because of small differences in library volumes within the pool. In alopecia patients, the study followed how the peripheral blood TCR repertoire changed in vivo over primary and secondary sensitization to diphenylcyclopropenone (DPC), a hapten. Alopecia areata with under or over 50% scalp involvement, alopecia totalis and alopecia universalis were represented in the patient cohort, which was mostly female. Roughly 30 alopecia patients gave blood for TCR sequencing at one to four time points (pre-sensitization, 2, 6 and 24 weeks). Patch testing was performed on the upper back with Finn chambers containing 0.01% DPC, and the patch tests were scored after 6 days according to International Contact Dermatitis Research Group standards. Blood samples were taken from patients before sensitization (week 0) and then at 2, 6 and about 24 weeks after DPC sensitization. Findings and caveats that apply to the study as a whole: After repeated subsampling, the strength of the expansion versus patch-test correlation and the threshold at which it became significant changed. Alopecia, a presumed autoimmune disease, was present in all patients, so the immune response of the patients might differ from that of healthy individuals. The number of TCRs above 1 in 1000 frequency did not change with DPC sensitization; there was no evidence of global repertoire structure alterations. Expanded TCRs formed significantly more large CDR3 similarity clusters than pre-sensitization or healthy control sets, consistent with antigen-driven responses. The number of PT1 expanded TCRs positively correlated with patch test score, significant at thresholds 8, 16 and 32 but not 4.

The method behind the library was RACE. The instrument was a NextSeq 500. Library preparation attached unique molecular identifiers to individual cDNA molecules for quantitative, reproducible TCR counting. Each blood RNA sample was used to sequence both TCR alpha and TCR beta chains. The study's processing was this. A median of roughly 98,000 TCRs per sample was observed, with a range of about 20,000 to 750,000. The Decombinator software suite was used to annotate V, J and CDR3 in the TCR reads. To make PS versus PT1 abundance plots, every sample was subsampled to the same number of TCRs (28,000). TCRs were defined as expanded if absent before sensitization and observed at least eight times at the 2-week time point. TCRdb cleaned the public reads at Q25 with fastp, built clones with MiXCR and kept in-frame beta chains. Each CDR3 protein gets just one entry, which takes the most common genes and DNA from the rows behind it. The V and J calls and clone size come from TCRdb's table, not from the authors' own analysis. In this sample the table shows about 110,000 distinct CDR3 sequences, more than 9.5% of which occur a single time. Around 3.4% of the sample is held by the ten biggest clonotypes.

This clonotype has only a few counts. Its antigen is still unknown. Base-call qualities are not available, and no considerably larger clone is one nucleotide away. This specimen's time point label, per the study, means: patch test 1, 2 weeks after DPC sensitization. The treatment or condition label corresponds to: therapeutic diphenylcyclopropenone sensitization with weekly scalp DPC. At each patch-test visit, blood was drawn before the patch test was applied. Eligible patients were aged 18 to 70, diagnosed with alopecia, deemed suitable for DPC therapy, and excluded if pregnant. Total RNA was extracted from unfractionated whole blood collected in Tempus Blood RNA tubes. The junction shows trimming of 1 base on V and 7 bases on J, plus 11 bases between the germline ends. The CDR3, cysteine through phenylalanine, is 14 amino acids long. Of the read, only the CDR3 DNA is kept; its 42 bases are in frame from base 1. According to the germline V gene, CDR1 reads SGHVS and CDR2 reads FQNEAQ.

The rearranged segments are TRBV7-8 and TRBJ1-5, with no confidently assigned D gene. The source of this sequence is a woman aged 40 to 49 with alopecia areata. Some clones in this sample may be carry-over from other donors' samples. Source: whole blood, taken in connection with sensitization to the hapten diphenylcyclopropenone (DPC). The CDR3: CASSLVPRAQPQHF. The DNA sequence is as follows: TGTGCCAGCAGCTTAGTGCCTAGAGCCCAGCCCCAGCATTTT. The CDR3, completed at both ends by the reference TRBV7-8 and TRBJ1-5 genes, gives the full variable domain GAGVSQSPRYKVAKRGQDVALRCDPISGHVSLFWYQQALGQGPEFLTYFQNEAQLDKSGLPSDRFFAERPEGSVSTLKIQRTQQEDSAVYLCASSLVPRAQPQHFGDGTRLSIL.